Presented here are 14 T cell receptor beta chains from one specimen sequenced in a study of OX40 agonist ivuxolimab in advanced cancers. Clones were read by immunoSEQ multiplex PCR, and TCRdb kept only the in-frame ones, dropping some. The repertoire holds 45,000 to 70,000 clones, with approximately 90% as singletons. Here the sequenced sample was CD4+ or CD8+ T cells sorted from blood, taken in a trial of the OX40 agonist ivuxolimab. The source is an adult with an advanced solid tumor such as melanoma, head and neck, liver or kidney cancer.

CDR3 residues: CASSLAGTVLHYGYTF. The CDR3 DNA reads as TGTGCCAGCAGCTTAGCGGGGACAGTCTTACACTATGGCTACACCTTC. The chain links TRBV7-8 to TRBJ1-2; TRBD1 matches 7 bases. The CDR3 totals 16 residues. The germline V gene has CDR1 SGHVS and CDR2 FQNEAQ. V lost 0 bases and J lost 3; bases outside the gene matches: 7.

The chain carries TRBV10-3 and TRBJ1-5; 8 nucleotides align to TRBD1. This CDR3 is built from 14 residues. V dropped 6 bases and J dropped 6; count of bases not matched to a gene: 7. Germline loops: CDR1 ENHRY, CDR2 SYGVKD. Written as DNA, the CDR3 is TGTGCCATCAGCGATGGACAGGGCAGTCAGCCCCAGCATTTT. This translates into CAISDGQGSQPQHF.

The genes are TRBV5-4 and TRBJ2-5; 8 nucleotides agree with TRBD1. The last part of the DNA fits TRBJ2-7 better; the J call may be wrong. Germline V gene data show CDR1 as SGHNT and CDR2 as YYREEE (reference sequence). The CDR3 has 14 amino acids. CDR3 DNA: TGTGCCAGCAGCCCAGGGGGCCTCAGCTACGAGCAGTACTTC. Translation: CASSPGGLSYEQYF.

The V and J genes are TRBV2 and TRBJ2-7, with 11 bases lining up with TRBD1. The CDR3 sequence is 14 residues long. V lost 7 bases and J lost 5; bases outside the gene matches: 7. Looked up from germline, CDR1 is SNHLY and CDR2 is FYNNEI. CDR3 sequence reads: CASTGQGAAHEQYF. The CDR3 DNA follows: TGTGCCAGCACCGGACAGGGGGCGGCCCACGAGCAGTACTTC.

This clone is deemed medium-sized. V usage is TRBV5-6 and J usage is TRBJ2-5; the D gene is possibly TRBD1 (5 bases). Germline V gives CDR1 SGHDT, CDR2 YYEEEE. The CDR3 spans 12 residues. V lost 3 bases and J lost 3, with 6 bases in between. CDR3 sequence (DNA): TGTGCCAGCAGCTGGGGCGAAGAGACCCAGTACTTC. This codes for CASSWGEETQYF.

This chain links TRBV6-6 with TRBJ1-5; unclear D gene. This CDR3 region has 12 residues. Germline-derived CDR1 and CDR2 are MNHNY and SVGAGI (reference sequence). V was clipped by 1 base and J by 7 bases, with 5 bases between them. The DNA for the CDR3 is TGTGCCAGCAGTTACTTGGGGCAGCCCCAGCATTTT. It is translated as CASSYLGQPQHF.

The chain joins TRBV9 to TRBJ2-3, with D possibly being TRBD1 (6 bases). The CDR3 runs to 13 residues. Per the germline V gene, CDR1 is SGDLS and CDR2 is YYNGEE. The V end was cut by 3 bases, the J end by 6 bases, with 11 bases between. The CDR3 sequence: CASSGRGQDTQYF. Written as DNA, the CDR3 is TGTGCCAGCAGCGGCAGGGGCCAGGATACGCAGTATTTT.

About this clone: The junction does not match germline at one end; this may be a read error. This sample includes further DNA sequences coding for the same CDR3. The chain combines TRBV28 with TRBJ1-2; 11 bases agree with TRBD1. The CDR3 spans 15 residues. Germline V lookup: CDR1 MDHEN, CDR2 SYDVKM. The CDR3 spells CATVGTGGSNYGYTF. CDR3 bases: TGCGCCACAGTAGGGACAGGGGGTTCAAACTATGGCTACACCTTC.

The J gene is TRBJ2-1, the V gene TRBV10-3, with 8 bases lining up with TRBD2. Germline trimming cut 6 bases from V and 0 bases from J; bases unmatched to any gene: 4. Per the germline V gene, CDR1 is ENHRY and CDR2 is SYGVKD. The CDR3 spans 15 residues. The CDR3 here is CAIRTGGSSYNEQFF. As DNA, the CDR3 is TGTGCCATCAGGACGGGGGGGAGCTCCTACAATGAGCAGTTCTTC.

The V call is TRBV5-6, the J call TRBJ1-4; weak D call: TRBD1 (6 bases). Looked up from germline, CDR1 is SGHDT and CDR2 is YYEEEE. The CDR3 has 14 residues. V dropped 1 base and J dropped 8 bases, with 12 bases sitting between them. In nucleotides, the CDR3 is TGTGCCAGCAGCTTGCTCAGGGGAGGGGAAAAACTGTTTTTT. This codes for CASSLLRGGEKLFF.

The genes are TRBV6-6 and TRBJ1-4; 9 bases align to TRBD1. The germline gives CDR1 MNHNY, CDR2 SVGAGI (reference sequence). The CDR3 has 14 residues. Trimming took 6 bases from V and 5 from J; bases not matched to a gene: 4. CDR3 DNA: TGTGCCAGCAGCCTCGGACAGGGGAATGAAAAACTGTTTTTT. Translating gives CASSLGQGNEKLFF.

The chain combines TRBV6-5 with TRBJ2-3; D might be TRBD2 (5 bases). CDR1 and CDR2 (germline): MNHEY, SVGAGI. The CDR3 has 15 residues. V lost 6 bases to trimming and J lost 3 bases, with 16 bases between them. The CDR3 DNA reads TGTGCCAGCAGAGGGTCCGGACTCCGAACAGATACGCAGTATTTT. Translated, it gives CASRGSGLRTDTQYF.

This chain joins TRBV4-1 and TRBJ1-3; 10 bases line up with TRBD1. The CDR3 contains 15 residues. J gave up 4 bases and V 9 bases, and 9 bases lay outside the gene matches. Germline V gene sequence: CDR1 MGHRA, CDR2 YSYEKL. For the CDR3, the DNA is TGCGCCAGTAGCACAGGGACAGGGGTCGGAAACACCATATATTTT. This translates into CASSTGTGVGNTIYF.

The rearrangement links TRBV11-2 to TRBJ2-5; D might be TRBD1 or TRBD2, each matching 7 bases. The CDR3 is made up of 14 amino acids. V was clipped by 5 bases and J by 2 bases, with 12 bases between them. The germline V gene has CDR1 SGHAT and CDR2 FQNNGV. The CDR3 sequence: CASSQGGQQETQYF. The CDR3 nucleotides are TGTGCCAGCAGCCAGGGGGGGCAGCAAGAGACCCAGTACTTC.